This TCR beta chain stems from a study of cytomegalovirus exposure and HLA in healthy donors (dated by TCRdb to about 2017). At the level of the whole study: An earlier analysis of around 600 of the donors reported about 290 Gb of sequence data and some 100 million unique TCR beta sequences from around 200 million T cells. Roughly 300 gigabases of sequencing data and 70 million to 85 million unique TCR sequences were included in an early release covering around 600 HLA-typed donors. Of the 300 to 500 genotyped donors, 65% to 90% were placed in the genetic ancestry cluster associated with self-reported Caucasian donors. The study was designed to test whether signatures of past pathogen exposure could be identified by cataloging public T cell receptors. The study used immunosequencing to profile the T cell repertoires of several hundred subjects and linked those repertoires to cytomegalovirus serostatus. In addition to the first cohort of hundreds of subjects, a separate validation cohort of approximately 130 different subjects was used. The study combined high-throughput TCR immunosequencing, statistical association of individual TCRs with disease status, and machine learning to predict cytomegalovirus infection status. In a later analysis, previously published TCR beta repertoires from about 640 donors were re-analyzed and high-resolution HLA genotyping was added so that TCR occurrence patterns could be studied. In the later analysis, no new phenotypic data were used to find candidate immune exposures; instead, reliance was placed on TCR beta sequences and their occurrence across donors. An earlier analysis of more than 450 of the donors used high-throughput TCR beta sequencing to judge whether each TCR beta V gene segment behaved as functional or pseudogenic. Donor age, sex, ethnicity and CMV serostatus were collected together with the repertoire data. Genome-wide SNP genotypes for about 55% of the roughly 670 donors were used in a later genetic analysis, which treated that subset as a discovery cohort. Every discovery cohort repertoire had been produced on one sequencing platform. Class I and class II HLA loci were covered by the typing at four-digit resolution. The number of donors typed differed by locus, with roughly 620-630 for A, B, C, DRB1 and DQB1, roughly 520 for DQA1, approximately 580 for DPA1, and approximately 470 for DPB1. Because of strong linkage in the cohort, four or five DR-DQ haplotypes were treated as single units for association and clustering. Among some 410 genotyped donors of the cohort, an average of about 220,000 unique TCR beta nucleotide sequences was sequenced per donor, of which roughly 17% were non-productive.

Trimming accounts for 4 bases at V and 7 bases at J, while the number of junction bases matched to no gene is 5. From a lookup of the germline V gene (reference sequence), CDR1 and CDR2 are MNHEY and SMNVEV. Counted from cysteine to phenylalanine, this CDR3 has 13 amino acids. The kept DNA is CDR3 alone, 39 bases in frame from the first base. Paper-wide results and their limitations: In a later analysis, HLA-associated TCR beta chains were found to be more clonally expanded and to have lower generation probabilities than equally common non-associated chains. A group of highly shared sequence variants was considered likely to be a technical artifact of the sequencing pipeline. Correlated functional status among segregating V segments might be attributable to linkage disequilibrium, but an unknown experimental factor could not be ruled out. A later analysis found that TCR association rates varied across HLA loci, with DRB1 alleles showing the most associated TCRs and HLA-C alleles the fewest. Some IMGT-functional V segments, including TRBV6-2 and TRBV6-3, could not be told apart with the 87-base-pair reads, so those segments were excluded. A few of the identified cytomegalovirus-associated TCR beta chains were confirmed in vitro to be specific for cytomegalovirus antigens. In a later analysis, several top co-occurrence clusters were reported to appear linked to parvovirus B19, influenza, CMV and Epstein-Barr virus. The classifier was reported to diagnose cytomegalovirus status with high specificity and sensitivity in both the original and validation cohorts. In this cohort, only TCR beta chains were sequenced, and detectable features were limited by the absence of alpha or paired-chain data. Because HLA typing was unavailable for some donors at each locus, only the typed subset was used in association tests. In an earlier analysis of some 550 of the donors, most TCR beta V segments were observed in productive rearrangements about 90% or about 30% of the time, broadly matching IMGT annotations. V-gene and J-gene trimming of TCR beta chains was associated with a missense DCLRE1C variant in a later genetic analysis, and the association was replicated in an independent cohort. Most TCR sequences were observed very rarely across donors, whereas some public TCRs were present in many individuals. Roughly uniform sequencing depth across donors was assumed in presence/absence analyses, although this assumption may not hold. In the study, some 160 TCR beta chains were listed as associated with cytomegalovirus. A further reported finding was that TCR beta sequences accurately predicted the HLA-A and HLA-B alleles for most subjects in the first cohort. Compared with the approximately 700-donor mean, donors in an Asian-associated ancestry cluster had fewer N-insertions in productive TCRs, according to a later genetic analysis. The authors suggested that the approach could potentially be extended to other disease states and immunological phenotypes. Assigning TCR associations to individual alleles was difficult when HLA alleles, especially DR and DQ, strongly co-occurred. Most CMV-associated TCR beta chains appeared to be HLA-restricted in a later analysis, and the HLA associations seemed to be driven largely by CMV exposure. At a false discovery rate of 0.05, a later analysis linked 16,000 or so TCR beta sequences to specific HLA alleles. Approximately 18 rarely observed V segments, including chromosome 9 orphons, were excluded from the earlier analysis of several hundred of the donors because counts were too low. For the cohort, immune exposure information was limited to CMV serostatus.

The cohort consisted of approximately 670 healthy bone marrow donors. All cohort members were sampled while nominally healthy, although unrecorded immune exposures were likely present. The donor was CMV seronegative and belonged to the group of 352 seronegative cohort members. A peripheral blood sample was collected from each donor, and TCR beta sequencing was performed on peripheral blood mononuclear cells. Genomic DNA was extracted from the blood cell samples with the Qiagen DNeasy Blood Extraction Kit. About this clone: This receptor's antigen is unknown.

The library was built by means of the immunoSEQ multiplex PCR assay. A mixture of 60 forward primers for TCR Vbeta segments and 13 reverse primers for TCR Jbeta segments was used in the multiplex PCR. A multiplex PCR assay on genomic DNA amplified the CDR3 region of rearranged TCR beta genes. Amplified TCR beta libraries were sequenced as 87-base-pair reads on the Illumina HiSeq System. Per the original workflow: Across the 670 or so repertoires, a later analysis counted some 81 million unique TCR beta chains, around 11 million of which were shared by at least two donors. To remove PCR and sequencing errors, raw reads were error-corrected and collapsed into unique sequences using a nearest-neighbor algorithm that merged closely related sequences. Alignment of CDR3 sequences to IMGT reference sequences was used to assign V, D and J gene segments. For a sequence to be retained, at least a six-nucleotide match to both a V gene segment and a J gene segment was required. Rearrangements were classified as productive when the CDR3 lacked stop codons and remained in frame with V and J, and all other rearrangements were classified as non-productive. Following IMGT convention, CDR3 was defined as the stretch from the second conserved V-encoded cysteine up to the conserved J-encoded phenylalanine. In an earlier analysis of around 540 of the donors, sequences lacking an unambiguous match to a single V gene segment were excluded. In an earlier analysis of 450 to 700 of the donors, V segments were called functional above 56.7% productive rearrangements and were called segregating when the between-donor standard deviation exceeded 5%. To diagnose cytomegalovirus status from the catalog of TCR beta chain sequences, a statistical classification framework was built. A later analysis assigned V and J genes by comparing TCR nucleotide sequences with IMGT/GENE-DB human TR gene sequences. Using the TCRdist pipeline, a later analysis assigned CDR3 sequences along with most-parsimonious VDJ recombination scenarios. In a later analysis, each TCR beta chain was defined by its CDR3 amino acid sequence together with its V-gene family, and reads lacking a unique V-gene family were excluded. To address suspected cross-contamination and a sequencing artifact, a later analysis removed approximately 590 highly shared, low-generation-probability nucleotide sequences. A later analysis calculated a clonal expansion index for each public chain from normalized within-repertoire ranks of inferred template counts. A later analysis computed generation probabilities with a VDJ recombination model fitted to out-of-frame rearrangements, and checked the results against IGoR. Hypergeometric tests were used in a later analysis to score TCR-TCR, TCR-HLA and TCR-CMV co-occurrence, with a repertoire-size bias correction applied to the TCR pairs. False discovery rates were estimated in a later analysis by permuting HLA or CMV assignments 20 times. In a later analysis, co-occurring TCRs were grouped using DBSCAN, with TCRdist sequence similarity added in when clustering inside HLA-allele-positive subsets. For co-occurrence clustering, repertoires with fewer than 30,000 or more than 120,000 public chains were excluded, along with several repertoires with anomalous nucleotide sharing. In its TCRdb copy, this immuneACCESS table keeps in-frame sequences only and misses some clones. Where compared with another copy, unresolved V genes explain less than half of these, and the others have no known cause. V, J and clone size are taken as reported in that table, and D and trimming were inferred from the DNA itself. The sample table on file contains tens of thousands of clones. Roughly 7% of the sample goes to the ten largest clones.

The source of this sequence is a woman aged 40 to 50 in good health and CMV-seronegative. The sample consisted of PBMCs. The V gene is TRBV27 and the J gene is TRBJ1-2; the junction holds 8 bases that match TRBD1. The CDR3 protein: CASSSQGAGGYTF. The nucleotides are TGTGCCAGCAGTTCCCAGGGGGCGGGTGGCTACACCTTC.